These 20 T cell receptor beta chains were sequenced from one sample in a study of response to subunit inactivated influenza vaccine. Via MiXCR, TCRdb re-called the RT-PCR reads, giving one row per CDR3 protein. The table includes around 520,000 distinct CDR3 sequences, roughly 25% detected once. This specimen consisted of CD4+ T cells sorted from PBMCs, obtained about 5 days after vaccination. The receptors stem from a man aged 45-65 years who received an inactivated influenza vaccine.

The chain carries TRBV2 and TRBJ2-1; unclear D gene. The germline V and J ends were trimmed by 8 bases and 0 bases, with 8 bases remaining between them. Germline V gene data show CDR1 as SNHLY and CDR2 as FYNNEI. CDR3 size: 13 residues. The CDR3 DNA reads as TGTGCCAGCGACCAGAGCTCCTACAATGAGCAGTTCTTC. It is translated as CASDQSSYNEQFF.

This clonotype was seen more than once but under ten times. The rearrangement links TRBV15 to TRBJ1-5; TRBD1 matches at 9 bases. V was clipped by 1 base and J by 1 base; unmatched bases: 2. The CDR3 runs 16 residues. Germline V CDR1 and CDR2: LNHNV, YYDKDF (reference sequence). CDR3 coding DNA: TGTGCCACCAGCAGAGTTGGGACAGGGAGCAATCAGCCCCAGCATTTT. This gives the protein CATSRVGTGSNQPQHF.

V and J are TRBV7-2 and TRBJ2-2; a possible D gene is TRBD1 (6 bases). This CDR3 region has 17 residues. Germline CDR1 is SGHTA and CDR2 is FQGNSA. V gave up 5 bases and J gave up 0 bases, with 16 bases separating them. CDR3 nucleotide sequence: TGTGCCAGCAGCGACAGAACCTGGACAGCGAACACCGGGGAGCTGTTTTTT. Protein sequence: CASSDRTWTANTGELFF.

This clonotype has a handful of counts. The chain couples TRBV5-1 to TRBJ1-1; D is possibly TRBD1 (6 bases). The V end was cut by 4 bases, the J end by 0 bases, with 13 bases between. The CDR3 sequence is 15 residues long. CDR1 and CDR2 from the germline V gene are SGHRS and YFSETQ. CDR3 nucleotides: TGCGCCAGCAGCCCGGGGGCAGGGCTGAACACTGAAGCTTTCTTT. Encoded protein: CASSPGAGLNTEAFF.

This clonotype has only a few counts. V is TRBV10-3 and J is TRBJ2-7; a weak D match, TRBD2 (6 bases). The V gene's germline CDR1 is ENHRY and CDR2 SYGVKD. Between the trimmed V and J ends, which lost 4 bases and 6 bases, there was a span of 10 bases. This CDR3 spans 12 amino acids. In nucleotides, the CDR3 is TGTGCCATCAGTGCCCCCGGGGGCGAGCAGTACTTC. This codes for CAISAPGGEQYF.

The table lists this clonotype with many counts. In DNA, the CDR3 is TGTGCCAGCAGCCCCCCGGGGAGGGATAATTCACCCCTCCACTTT. Encoded protein: CASSPPGRDNSPLHF. V and J are TRBV3-1 and TRBJ1-6; D is unclear. In germline, CDR1 is LGHDT, CDR2 YNNKEL (reference sequence). The V gene lost 4 bases and the J gene lost 5 bases, with 12 bases spanning the gap. CDR3 size: 15 residues.

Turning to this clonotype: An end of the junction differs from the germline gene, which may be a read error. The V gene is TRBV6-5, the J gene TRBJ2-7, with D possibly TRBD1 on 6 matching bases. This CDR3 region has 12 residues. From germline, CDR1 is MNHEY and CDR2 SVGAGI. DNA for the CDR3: TGTGCCAGCAGCCACGGACAGAATGACTGGCTCTTC. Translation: CASSHGQNDWLF.

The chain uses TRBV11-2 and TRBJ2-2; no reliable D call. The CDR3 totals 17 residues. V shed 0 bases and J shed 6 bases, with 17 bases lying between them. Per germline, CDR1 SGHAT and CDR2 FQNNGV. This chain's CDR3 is CASSLEISGPGAGELFF. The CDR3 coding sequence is TGTGCCAGCAGCTTAGAAATTTCGGGCCCGGGCGCCGGGGAGCTGTTTTTT. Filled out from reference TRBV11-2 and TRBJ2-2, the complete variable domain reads EAGVAQSPRYKIIEKRQSVAFWCNPISGHATLYWYQQILGQGPKLLIQFQNNGVVDDSQLPKDRFSAERLKGVDSTLKIQPAKLEDSAVYLCASSLEISGPGAGELFFGEGSRLTVL.

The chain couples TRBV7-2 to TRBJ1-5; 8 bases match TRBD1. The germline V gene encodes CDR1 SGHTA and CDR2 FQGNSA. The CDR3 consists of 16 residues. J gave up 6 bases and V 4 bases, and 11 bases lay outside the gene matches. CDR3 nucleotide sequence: TGTGCCAGCAGCTACGCCGGGACAGGACCTGGTCAGCCCCAGCATTTT. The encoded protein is CASSYAGTGPGQPQHF.

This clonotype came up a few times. The CDR3 loop reads CSAQKTSGTNNEQFF. For the CDR3, the DNA is TGCAGTGCTCAAAAGACTAGCGGGACGAACAATGAGCAGTTCTTC. V is TRBV20-1 and J is TRBJ2-1, with 11 nucleotides matching TRBD2. This CDR3 has 15 residues. The junction had 8 bases not matched to a gene; V was cut back by 5 bases and J by 5 bases. Germline values: CDR1 DFQATT, CDR2 SNEGSKA (reference sequence).

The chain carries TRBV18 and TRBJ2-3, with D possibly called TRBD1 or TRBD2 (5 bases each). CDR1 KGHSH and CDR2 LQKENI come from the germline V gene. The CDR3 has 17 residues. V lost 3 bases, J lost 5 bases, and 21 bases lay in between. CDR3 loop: CASSPQPPGTVLDTQYF. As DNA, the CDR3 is TGTGCCAGCTCACCCCAGCCTCCCGGGACGGTGTTAGATACGCAGTATTTT.

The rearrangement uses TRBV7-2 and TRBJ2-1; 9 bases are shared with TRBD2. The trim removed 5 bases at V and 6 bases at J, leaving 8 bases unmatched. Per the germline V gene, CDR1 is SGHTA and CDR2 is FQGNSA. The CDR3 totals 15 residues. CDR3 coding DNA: TGTGCCAGCAGCCCGCGCGGGGGGGCCTTCAATGAGCAGTTCTTC. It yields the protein CASSPRGGAFNEQFF.

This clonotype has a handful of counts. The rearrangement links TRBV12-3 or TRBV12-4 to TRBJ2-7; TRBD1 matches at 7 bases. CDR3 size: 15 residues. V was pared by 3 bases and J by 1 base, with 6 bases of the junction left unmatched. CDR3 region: CASSLSGTASYEQYF. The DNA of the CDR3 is TGTGCCAGCAGTTTGTCCGGGACAGCTTCCTACGAGCAGTACTTC.

The CDR3 loop is CASSLNLAGVRETQYF. CDR3 nucleotide sequence: TGCGCCAGCAGCCTAAACCTAGCGGGAGTCCGGGAGACCCAGTACTTC. The chain combines TRBV5-1 with TRBJ2-5; the match to TRBD2 covers 10 bases. This CDR3 is built from 16 residues. V gave up 4 bases and J gave up 5 bases; unmatched junction bases: 11. The germline gives CDR1 SGHRS, CDR2 YFSETQ.

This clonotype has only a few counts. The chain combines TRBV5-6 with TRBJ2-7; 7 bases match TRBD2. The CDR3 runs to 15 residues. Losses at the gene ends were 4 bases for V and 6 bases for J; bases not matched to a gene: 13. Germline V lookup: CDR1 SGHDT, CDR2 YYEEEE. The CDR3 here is CASSTSGGRRSEQYF. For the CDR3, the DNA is TGTGCCAGCAGCACCTCAGGCGGGAGACGAAGCGAGCAGTACTTC. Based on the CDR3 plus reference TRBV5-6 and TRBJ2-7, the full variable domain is DAGVTQSPTHLIKTRGQQVTLRCSPKSGHDTVSWYQQALGQGPQFIFQYYEEEERQRGNFPDRFSGHQFPNYSSELNVNALLLGDSALYLCASSTSGGRRSEQYFGPGTRLTVT.

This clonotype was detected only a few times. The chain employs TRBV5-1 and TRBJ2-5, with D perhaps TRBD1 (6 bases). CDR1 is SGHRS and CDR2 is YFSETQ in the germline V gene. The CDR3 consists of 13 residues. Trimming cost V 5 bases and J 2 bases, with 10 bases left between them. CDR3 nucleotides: TGCGCCAGCAGTAACGGACAGCAAGAGACCCAGTACTTC. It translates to CASSNGQQETQYF.

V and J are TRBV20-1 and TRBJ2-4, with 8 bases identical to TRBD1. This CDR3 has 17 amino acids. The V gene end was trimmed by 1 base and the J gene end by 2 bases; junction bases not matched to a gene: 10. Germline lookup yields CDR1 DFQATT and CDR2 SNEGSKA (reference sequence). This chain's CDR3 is CSARVPTGGLSKNIQYF. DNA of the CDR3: TGCAGTGCTAGAGTCCCAACAGGGGGTCTTTCCAAAAACATTCAGTACTTC.

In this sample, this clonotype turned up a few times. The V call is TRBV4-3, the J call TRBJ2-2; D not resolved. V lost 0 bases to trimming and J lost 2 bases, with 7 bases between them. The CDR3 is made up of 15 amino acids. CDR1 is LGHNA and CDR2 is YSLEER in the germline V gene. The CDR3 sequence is CASSQDRPNTGELFF. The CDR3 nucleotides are TGCGCCAGCAGCCAAGATCGACCTAACACCGGGGAGCTGTTTTTT.

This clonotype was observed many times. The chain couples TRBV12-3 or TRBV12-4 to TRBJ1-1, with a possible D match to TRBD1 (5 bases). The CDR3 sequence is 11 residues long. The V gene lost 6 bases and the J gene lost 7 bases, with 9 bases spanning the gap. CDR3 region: CASRQGFEAFF. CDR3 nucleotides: TGTGCCAGCAGGCAGGGTTTTGAAGCTTTCTTT.

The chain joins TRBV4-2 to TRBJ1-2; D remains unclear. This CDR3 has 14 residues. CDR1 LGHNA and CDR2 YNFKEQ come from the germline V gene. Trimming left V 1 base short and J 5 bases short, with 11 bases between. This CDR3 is CASSQARDRYGYTF. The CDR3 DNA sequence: TGTGCCAGCAGCCAAGCTCGGGATCGGTATGGCTACACCTTC.